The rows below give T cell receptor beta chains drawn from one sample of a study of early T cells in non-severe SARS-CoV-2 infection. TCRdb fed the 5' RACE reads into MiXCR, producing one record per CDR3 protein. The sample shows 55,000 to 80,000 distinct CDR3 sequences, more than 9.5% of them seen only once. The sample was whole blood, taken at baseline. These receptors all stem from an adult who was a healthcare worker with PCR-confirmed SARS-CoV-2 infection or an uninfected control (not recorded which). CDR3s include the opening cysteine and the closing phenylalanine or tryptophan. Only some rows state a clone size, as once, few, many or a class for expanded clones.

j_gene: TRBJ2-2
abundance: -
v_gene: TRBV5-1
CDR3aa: CASSLTANTGELFF

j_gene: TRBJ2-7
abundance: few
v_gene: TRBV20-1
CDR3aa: CSARDGGREQYF

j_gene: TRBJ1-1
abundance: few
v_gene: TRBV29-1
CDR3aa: CSVEERQGAPTEAFF

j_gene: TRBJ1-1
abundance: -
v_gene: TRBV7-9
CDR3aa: CASSFDTEAFF

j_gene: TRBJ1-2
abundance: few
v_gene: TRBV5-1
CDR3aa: CASSLIGRGDNYGYTF

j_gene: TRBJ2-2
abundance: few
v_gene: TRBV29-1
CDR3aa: CSALPGTYTGELFF

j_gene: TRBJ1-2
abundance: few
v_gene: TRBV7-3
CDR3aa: CASSPTRDGYGYTF

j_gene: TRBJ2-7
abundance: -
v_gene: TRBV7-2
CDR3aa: CASSLDPGTIYEQYF

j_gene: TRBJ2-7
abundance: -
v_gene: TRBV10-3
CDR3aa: CAIRDTVQGEQYF

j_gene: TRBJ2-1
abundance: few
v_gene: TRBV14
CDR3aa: CASSQALGLAGGFFNEQFF

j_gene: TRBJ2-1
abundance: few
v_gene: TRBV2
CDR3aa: CASRDRGDEQFF

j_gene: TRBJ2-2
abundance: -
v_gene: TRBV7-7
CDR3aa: CAWGTQGARGGELFF

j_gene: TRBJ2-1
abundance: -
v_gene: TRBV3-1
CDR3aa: CASSPLEAGGLHEQFF

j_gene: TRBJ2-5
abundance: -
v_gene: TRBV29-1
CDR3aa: CSAEGGRVETQYF

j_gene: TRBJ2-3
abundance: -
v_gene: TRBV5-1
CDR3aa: CASSLDQGSDTQYF

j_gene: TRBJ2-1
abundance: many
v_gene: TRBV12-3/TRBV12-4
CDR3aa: CASSLVSGRAKQFF

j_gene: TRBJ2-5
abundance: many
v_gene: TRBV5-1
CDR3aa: CASSLQVQETQYF

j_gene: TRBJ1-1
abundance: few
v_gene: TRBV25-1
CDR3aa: CASSGSNRGAAFF

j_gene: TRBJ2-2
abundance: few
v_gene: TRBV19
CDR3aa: CASSIGTGGTGELFF

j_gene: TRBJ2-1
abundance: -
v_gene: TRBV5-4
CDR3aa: CASSSSGREEQFF

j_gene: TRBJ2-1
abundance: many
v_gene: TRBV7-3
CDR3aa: CASSQAGGRGTEQFF

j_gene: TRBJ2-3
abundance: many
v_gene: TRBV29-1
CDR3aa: CSVASPSTDTQYF

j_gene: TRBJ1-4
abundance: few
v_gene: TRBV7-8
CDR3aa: CASSSLRGPDEKLFF

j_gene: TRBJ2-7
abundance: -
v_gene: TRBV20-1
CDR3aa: CSGGTSGWREQYF

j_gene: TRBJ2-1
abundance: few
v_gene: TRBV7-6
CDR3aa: CASSLARQNEQFF

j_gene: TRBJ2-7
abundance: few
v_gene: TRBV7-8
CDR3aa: CASSLATSGGAYEQYF

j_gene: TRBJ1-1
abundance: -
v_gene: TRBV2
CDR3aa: CASRRGTEAFF

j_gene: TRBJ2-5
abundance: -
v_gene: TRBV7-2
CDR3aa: CASSAQRGEAETQYF

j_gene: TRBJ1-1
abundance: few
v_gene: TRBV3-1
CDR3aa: CASSPLLNTEAFF

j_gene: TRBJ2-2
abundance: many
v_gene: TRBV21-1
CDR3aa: CATTGELFF

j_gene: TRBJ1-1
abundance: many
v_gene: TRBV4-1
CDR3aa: CASSQSRGGMNTEAFF

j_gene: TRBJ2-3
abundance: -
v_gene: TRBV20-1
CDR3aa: CSAAGTSSTDTQYF

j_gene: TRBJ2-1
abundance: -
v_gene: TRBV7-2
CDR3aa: CASSLDPLNEQFF

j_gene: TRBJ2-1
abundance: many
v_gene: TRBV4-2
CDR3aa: CASSPGLEGAHEQFF

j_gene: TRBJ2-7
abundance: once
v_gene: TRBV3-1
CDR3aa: CASSPRGLAYEQYF

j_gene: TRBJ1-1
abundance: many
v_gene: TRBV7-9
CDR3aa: CASGSRSLGRNTEAFF

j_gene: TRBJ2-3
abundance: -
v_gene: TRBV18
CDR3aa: CASSPLGRQDTQYF

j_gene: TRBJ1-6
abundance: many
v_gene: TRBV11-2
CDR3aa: CASSFPRETLHF

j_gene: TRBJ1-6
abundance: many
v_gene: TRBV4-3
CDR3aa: CASSIQGGRENSPLHF

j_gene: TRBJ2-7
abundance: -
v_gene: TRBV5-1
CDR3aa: CASSLVAGGSSYEQYF

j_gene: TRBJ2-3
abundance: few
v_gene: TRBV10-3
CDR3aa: CAIRGVSTDTQYF

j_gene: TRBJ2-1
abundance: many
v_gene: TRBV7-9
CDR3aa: CAGTGAGNEQFF